This is a list of T cell receptor beta chains from one sample in a study of sequential checkpoint blockade in melanoma. Generated by immunoSEQ multiplex PCR, the TCRdb table keeps only in-frame clones and is missing some. Among about 21,000 clones listed, around 72% were seen once. The sequencing used CD8+ T cells sorted from blood (inferred from file names), collected from a patient given nivolumab and ipilimumab in sequence. These receptors came from a human donor with melanoma. Both conserved end residues are part of each CDR3. The order of the fields is V gene, D gene, J gene, clone size, CDR3 protein, CDR3 DNA. A D gene is named only where the DNA matches it firmly. Size is omitted from some rows. Given values are once, few, many or a class for expanded clones.

>TRBV28|TRBD1|TRBJ1-2|few
CASTFGTVHGYTF
TGTGCCAGCACCTTCGGGACAGTCCATGGCTACACCTTC
>TRBV5-6|TRBD1|TRBJ2-7|-
CASSLGTDYEQYF
TGTGCCAGCAGCCTAGGGACAGACTACGAGCAGTACTTC
>TRBV6-1|-|TRBJ1-5|-
CASSPPRYSNQPQHF
TGTGCCAGCAGTCCCCCGAGGTATAGCAATCAGCCCCAGCATTTT
>TRBV27|-|TRBJ1-4|-
CASSLATTGGYEKLFF
TGTGCCAGCAGTTTAGCGACCACGGGTGGTTACGAAAAACTGTTTTTT
>TRBV9|-|TRBJ1-1|-
CASSVTFVSGVNTEAFF
TGTGCCAGCAGCGTCACGTTTGTGTCGGGGGTGAACACTGAAGCTTTCTTT
>TRBV13|TRBD2|TRBJ2-7|-
CASSLRTSGSYEQYF
TGTGCCAGCAGCTTAAGGACTAGCGGATCCTACGAGCAGTACTTC
>TRBV28|-|TRBJ2-7|-
CASSFRDTSYEQYF
TGTGCCAGCAGTTTTAGAGACACCTCCTACGAGCAGTACTTC
>TRBV28|-|TRBJ2-5|-
CASGGLAGKEEQYF
TGTGCCAGTGGGGGACTGGCAGGGAAAGAGGAGCAGTACTTC
>TRBV13|-|TRBJ1-1|-
CASSPRGEEGDTEAFF
TGTGCCAGCAGCCCTCGGGGGGAAGAGGGCGACACTGAAGCTTTCTTT
>TRBV19|-|TRBJ1-1|-
CASSMTVNTEAFF
TGTGCCAGTAGTATGACAGTCAACACTGAAGCTTTCTTT
>TRBV5-6|TRBD2|TRBJ2-7|few
CASSERGLYEQYF
TGTGCCAGCAGTGAGCGGGGGCTCTACGAGCAGTACTTC
>TRBV19|-|TRBJ1-5|large
CASSNRGGNQPQHF
TGTGCCAGTAGTAACCGGGGTGGCAATCAGCCCCAGCATTTT
>TRBV19|-|TRBJ2-7|-
CASRKVAGKGYEQYF
TGTGCCAGTAGGAAGGTGGCGGGGAAGGGCTACGAGCAGTACTTC
>TRBV13|TRBD2|TRBJ2-7|few
CASSPSGTSWGEQYF
TGTGCCAGCAGCCCCTCCGGGACTAGCTGGGGCGAGCAGTACTTC
>TRBV28|-|TRBJ1-1|-
CASSWVGGNTEAFF
TGTGCCAGCAGTTGGGTGGGAGGGAACACTGAAGCTTTCTTT
>TRBV9|TRBD1|TRBJ2-7|-
CASSPSGTGPEQYF
TGTGCCAGCAGCCCCTCCGGGACAGGACCCGAGCAGTACTTC
>TRBV9|TRBD1|TRBJ1-2|-
CASSAGTGYGYTF
TGTGCCAGCAGCGCAGGGACAGGCTATGGCTACACCTTC
>TRBV28|-|TRBJ2-3|once
CASSLTGLSTDTQYF
TGTGCCAGCAGTTTAACAGGTCTCAGCACAGATACGCAGTATTTT
>TRBV27|-|TRBJ1-2|-
CASSPSRGRGYTF
TGTGCCAGCAGTCCTTCCAGAGGCCGCGGCTACACCTTC
>TRBV5-6|TRBD2|TRBJ2-7|few
CASGREGHYEQYF
TGTGCCAGCGGCCGGGAGGGCCACTACGAGCAGTACTTC
>TRBV21-1|-|TRBJ2-2|-
CASIGYRNTGELFF
TGTGCCAGCATTGGGTACAGAAACACCGGGGAGCTGTTTTTT
>TRBV25-1|-|TRBJ1-3|-
CASSVGVPGNTIYF
TGTGCCAGCAGTGTCGGGGTCCCTGGAAACACCATATATTTT
>TRBV28|TRBD2|TRBJ2-1|-
CASSPTSGPSYNEQFF
TGTGCCAGCAGTCCGACTAGCGGGCCATCCTACAATGAGCAGTTCTTC